This T cell receptor beta chain comes out of a study of blood T cell repertoires in COVID-19 (dated by TCRdb to the early 2020s). Regarding the study in general: Collaborator samples came from the United States, Italy and Spain and covered acute and convalescent phases of COVID-19. A de-identified subject ID, COVID-19 status, age in years and sex were almost always included in the sample metadata. The samples were drawn from two sources: the first 160 participants of the ongoing ImmuneRACE study, and approximately 1,300 subjects contributed by 6 global collaborators. Deeply sampled blood TCRbeta repertoires from subjects exposed to, actively infected with, or recovered from COVID-19 were included in the dataset. A freely available public database, intended as a resource for researchers studying the immune response to SARS-CoV-2, is where the repertoires were released. Where available, HLA class I and class II types were taken from metadata supplied by the sample provider and were not determined by assay-based typing. The prospective study material was composed of cDNA or gDNA derived from T cells, B-cell-depleted T cells, or PBMCs.

From cysteine to phenylalanine, the CDR3 is 11 amino acids long. Kept here is only the CDR3 DNA, which spans 33 bases and is read in frame from base 1. Taken from the germline V gene, the CDR1 and CDR2 loops are SGHAT and FQNNGV. V is cut by 5 bases and J by 6 bases, and the space between the germline ends is 8 bases. Enrolling through a virtual design, the prospective study's participants ranged in age from roughly 18 to 100 years and lived across 24 United States geographic areas. To assign participants to cohorts, the prospective study relied on clinical history that participants themselves reported in a screening survey and a study questionnaire. ImmuneRACE Cohort 3 recovered participants were defined by two consecutive negative NP/OP PCR tests, healthcare professional clearance, or symptom resolution. In the prospective study, mobile phlebotomists collected whole blood, serum and a nasopharyngeal or oropharyngeal swab from each participant. Over an approximately 2-month period, participants in the prospective study had the option of providing additional blood draws and questionnaires. Before DNA extraction, blood samples from the prospective study were shipped at room temperature or frozen.

Overall study outcomes, separate from this receptor: How much clinical and demographic metadata was included differed by source and by participant, and the metadata was provided uncurated.

About this clone itself: Which antigen it targets is not known. One base away there is no much larger clone; base qualities are not given.

TCRbeta CDR3 regions were amplified from genomic DNA by means of the immunoSEQ Assay, a bias-controlled multiplex PCR. Per the source publication's procedure: The number of nucleated cells in each sample was estimated by amplification of reference gene primers within the assay. To quantify the absolute abundance of each unique TCRbeta CDR3 rearrangement, sequence reads were collapsed and filtered. For each sample, productive Simpson clonality was calculated as the square root of Simpson's diversity index over productive rearrangements. TCRdb took over this immuneACCESS table, retaining in-frame rearrangements with V and J assigned. Such tables are incomplete; in checked studies, under half of the missing clones stem from an unresolved V gene, and the remainder is unexplained. V, J and clone size are taken as reported in that table, and D and trimming were inferred from the DNA itself. This sample gives roughly 250,000 clones in total; approximately 86% of them show up just once. The biggest ten clones account for about 1.6% of the sample.

This sequence originates from a woman aged 45-65 years who had recovered from COVID-19. The chain was built from TRBV11-2 and TRBJ2-7, with TRBD2 perhaps the D gene, on 6 matching bases. Sequenced: PBMCs or T cells enriched from blood (not recorded which). The CDR3 region: CASSEGGEQYF. The sequenced DNA is TGTGCCAGCAGCGAGGGAGGCGAGCAGTACTTC.